This entry describes one TCR beta chain. Its target is unknown. Assay: immunoSEQ multiplex PCR; the TCRdb copy retains only in-frame clones and omits some. The profile shows fewer than 50,000 clones, roughly four fifths of them singletons. Germline CDR1 reads MNHNY; CDR2 reads SVGAGI (reference sequence). Between the trimmed V and J ends, which lost 6 bases and 6 bases, there was a span of 9 bases. The CDR3 has 11 amino acids. The sample is drawn from a study of immune evolution from preneoplasia to lung adenocarcinoma. About the research overall: HLA loss of heterozygosity: approximately 7.5% AIS, about 15% MIA, about 31% ADC, none AAH. The study, taken as a whole, reports: Normal lung had highest clonality; later lesions appeared denser, more diverse. KRAS-mutant nodules had the highest T cell clonality.

Between the mid-2010s and the late 2010s, patients underwent resection in Japan or China. The sample comprised FFPE invasive lung adenocarcinoma tissue. This clonotype was obtained from a person between 55 and 69 years old with lung adenocarcinoma. The J gene is TRBJ2-7, the V gene TRBV6-6, with D perhaps TRBD2 (6 bases). In DNA form, the CDR3 reads TGTGCCAGCAGCCCTAGCGCCGAGCAGTACTTC. As protein: CASSPSAEQYF.